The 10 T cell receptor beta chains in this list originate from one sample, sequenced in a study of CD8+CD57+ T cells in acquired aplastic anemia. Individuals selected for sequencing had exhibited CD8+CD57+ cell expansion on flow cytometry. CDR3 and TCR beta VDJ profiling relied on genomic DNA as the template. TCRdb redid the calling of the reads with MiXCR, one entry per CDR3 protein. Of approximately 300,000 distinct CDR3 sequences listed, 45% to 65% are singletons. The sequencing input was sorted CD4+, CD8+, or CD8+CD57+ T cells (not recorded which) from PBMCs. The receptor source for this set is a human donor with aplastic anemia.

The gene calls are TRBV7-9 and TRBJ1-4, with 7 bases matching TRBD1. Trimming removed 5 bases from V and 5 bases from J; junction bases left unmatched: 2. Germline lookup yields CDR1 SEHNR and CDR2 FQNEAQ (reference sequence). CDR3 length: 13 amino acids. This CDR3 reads CASSPGQNEKLFF. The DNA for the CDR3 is TGTGCCAGCAGCCCGGGACAGAATGAAAAACTGTTTTTT.

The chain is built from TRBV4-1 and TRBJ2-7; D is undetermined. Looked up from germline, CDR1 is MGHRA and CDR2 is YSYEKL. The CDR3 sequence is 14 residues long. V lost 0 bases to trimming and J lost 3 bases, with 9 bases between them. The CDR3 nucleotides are TGCGCCAGCAGCCAAGATATGGCACTCTACGAGCAGTACTTC. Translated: CASSQDMALYEQYF.

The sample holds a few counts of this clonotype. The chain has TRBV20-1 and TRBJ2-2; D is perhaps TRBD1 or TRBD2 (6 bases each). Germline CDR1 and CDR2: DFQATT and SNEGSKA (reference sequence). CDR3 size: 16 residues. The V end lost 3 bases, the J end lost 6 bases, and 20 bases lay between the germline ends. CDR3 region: CSARRGRSKGAGELFF. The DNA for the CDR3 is TGCAGTGCTAGGAGGGGGAGGAGTAAAGGAGCCGGGGAGCTGTTTTTT.

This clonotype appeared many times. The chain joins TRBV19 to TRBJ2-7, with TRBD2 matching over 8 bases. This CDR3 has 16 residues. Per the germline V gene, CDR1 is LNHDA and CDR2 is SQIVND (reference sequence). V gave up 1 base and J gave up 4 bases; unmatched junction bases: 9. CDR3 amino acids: CASSIGLPGRGYEQYF. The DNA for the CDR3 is TGTGCCAGTAGTATAGGTCTACCCGGGAGGGGGTACGAGCAGTACTTC.

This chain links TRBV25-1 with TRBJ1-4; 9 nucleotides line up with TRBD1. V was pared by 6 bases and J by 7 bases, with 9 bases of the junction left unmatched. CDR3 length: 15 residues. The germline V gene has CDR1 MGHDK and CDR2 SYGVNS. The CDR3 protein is CASSFGTGSGEKLFF. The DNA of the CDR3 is TGTGCCAGCAGCTTTGGGACAGGGAGCGGTGAAAAACTGTTTTTT.

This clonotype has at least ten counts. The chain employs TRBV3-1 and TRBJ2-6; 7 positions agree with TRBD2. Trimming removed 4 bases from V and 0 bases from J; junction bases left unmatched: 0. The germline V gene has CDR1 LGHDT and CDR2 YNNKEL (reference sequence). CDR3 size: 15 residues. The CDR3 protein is CASSRGGSGANVLTF. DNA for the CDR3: TGTGCCAGCAGCCGGGGGGGCTCTGGGGCCAACGTCCTGACTTTC.

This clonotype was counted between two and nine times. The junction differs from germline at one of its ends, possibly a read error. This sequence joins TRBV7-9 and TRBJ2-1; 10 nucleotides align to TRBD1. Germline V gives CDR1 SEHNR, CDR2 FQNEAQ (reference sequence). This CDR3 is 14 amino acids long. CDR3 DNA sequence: TGTGCCAGCAGGGGGACAGGGGCCTACGATGAGCAGTTCTTC. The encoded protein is CASRGTGAYDEQFF.

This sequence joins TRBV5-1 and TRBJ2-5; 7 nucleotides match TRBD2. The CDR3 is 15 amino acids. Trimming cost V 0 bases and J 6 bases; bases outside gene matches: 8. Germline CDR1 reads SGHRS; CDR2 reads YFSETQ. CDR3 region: CASSLGSGGSQTQYF. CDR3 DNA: TGCGCCAGCAGCTTGGGATCGGGAGGTAGCCAGACCCAGTACTTC.

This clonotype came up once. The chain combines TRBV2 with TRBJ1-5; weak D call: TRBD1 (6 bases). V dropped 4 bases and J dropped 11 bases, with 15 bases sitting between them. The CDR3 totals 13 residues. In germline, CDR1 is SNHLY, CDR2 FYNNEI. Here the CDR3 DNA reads TGTGCCAGCAGTGTTGGGGGGACACGGACCCAGCATTTT. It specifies CASSVGGTRTQHF.

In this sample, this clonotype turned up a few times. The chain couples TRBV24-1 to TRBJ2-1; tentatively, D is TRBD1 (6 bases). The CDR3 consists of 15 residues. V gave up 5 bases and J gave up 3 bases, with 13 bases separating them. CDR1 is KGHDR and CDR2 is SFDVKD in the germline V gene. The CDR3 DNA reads TGTGCCACCAGTGCCCTAAGGGACAACTACAATGAGCAGTTCTTC. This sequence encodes CATSALRDNYNEQFF.